The 5 T cell receptor beta chains in this list originate from one sample, sequenced in a study of shared T cell receptors in the human thymus. Generated by immunoSEQ multiplex PCR, the TCRdb table keeps only in-frame clones and is missing some. In the table there are around 730,000 clones, approximately 85% of which are singletons. The data also belong to a second study, concerning human thymus T cells.

The sequenced sample was thymocytes. The source is a girl under three years old with a congenital heart defect.

This rearrangement joins TRBV5-6 to TRBJ1-1, with D maybe TRBD1 (5 bases). V gave up 1 base and J gave up 6 bases, with 16 bases separating them. Germline lookup yields CDR1 SGHDT and CDR2 YYEEEE. The CDR3 is 15 amino acids. The CDR3: CASSLQGSVSAEAFF. The CDR3 nucleotides are TGTGCCAGCAGCTTGCAGGGTTCGGTTTCGGCTGAAGCTTTCTTT.

V and J are TRBV7-2 and TRBJ1-2; possible D gene TRBD1, 6 bases. The germline V and J ends were trimmed by 6 bases and 0 bases, with 20 bases remaining between them. The CDR3 runs 17 residues. Germline values: CDR1 SGHTA, CDR2 FQGNSA. The CDR3 spells CASSVTGRVKTNYGYTF. The CDR3 DNA reads TGTGCCAGCAGTGTGACAGGCCGTGTAAAAACTAACTATGGCTACACCTTC.

J is TRBJ2-1 and V is TRBV29-1; 11 nucleotides match TRBD2. V was pared by 7 bases and J by 3 bases, with 5 bases of the junction left unmatched. Germline V gene lookup returns CDR1 SQVTM and CDR2 ANQGSEA. The CDR3 extends over 14 amino acids. CDR3 loop: CSALAGGRYNEQFF. The CDR3 nucleotides are TGCAGCGCCCTAGCGGGGGGACGCTACAATGAGCAGTTCTTC.

The rearrangement links TRBV15 to TRBJ2-7; no clear D. Trimming removed 0 bases from V and 3 bases from J, with 6 bases in between. In germline, CDR1 is LNHNV, CDR2 YYDKDF (reference sequence). The CDR3 sequence is 13 residues long. CDR3 sequence (DNA): TGTGCCACCAGCAGAGACGCGTACTACGAGCAGTACTTC. The encoded protein is CATSRDAYYEQYF. Variable domain in full (rest from reference TRBV15 and TRBJ2-7): DAMVIQNPRYQVTQFGKPVTLSCSQTLNHNVMYWYQQKSSQAPKLLFHYYDKDFNNEADTPDNFQSRRPNTSFCFLDIRSPGLGDTAMYLCATSRDAYYEQYFGPGTRLTVT.

This clone was detected only a few times. The J gene is TRBJ1-2, the V gene TRBV14; a possible D gene is TRBD1 (6 bases). With 3 bases removed from V and 4 bases from J, the gap between germline ends came to 15 bases. Looked up from germline, CDR1 is SGHDN and CDR2 is FVKESK. The CDR3 runs to 15 residues. CDR3 DNA sequence: TGTGCCAGCAGCCAGGGGGACAACGCCGGCTATGGCTACACCTTC. This codes for CASSQGDNAGYGYTF.